The sample holds many counts of the clone carrying this T cell receptor beta chain. As yet, its antigen is unknown. The record originates from a study of glioma-infiltrating T cells. Findings and limits, study-wide: Non-neoplastic patients had below-expected tissue-blood divergence, while all gliomas exceeded expectation. Very few CDR3 sequences were shared between tissue and blood.

The iRepertoire nested amplicon-rescue multiplex PCR amplified TCR alpha and beta CDR3s from RNA. Tissue mRNA or PBMC total RNA, roughly 95-400 ng, went into one-step reverse transcription and amplification. MiXCR was run by TCRdb on the multiplex PCR reads, yielding one entry per CDR3 protein. The sample lists about 20,000 distinct CDR3 sequences, approximately 25% occurring once. CDR1 and CDR2 from the germline V gene are MDHEN and SYDVKM. Trimming shortened V by 6 bases and J by 6 bases, and 11 bases separated the two germline ends. The CDR3 is 12 residues long. The sequenced sample was glioma tissue, nonneoplastic brain tissue, or PBMCs (not recorded which). The TCR sequence derives from a human donor with low-grade glioma or glioblastoma, undergoing nonglioma brain surgery, or in good health (not recorded which). The rearrangement joins TRBV28 to TRBJ1-2; D is unresolved. The CDR3 protein is CASRRFTDGYTF. The CDR3 region has the DNA TGTGCCAGCAGAAGATTTACCGATGGCTACACCTTC.